A selection of T cell receptor beta chains follows, all from one sample in a study of graft-versus-host responses after intestinal transplantation. The table came from immunoSEQ multiplex PCR; TCRdb's copy has only in-frame clones and leaves some out. The data show fewer than 90,000 clones, roughly 93% seen once. Their cognate antigens are unknown. Specimen: unstimulated CD4+ T cells sorted from spleen or lymph node cells, collected before transplant. The receptors stem from a human donor who was the organ donor for an intestinal transplant. The CDR3 runs from the conserved cysteine through the conserved F or W. The D gene is left open where the match is weak. Expanded clones are given a class, and other clones once, few, many or no size at all.

clone_size	d_call	j_call	v_call	cdr3_nt	cdr3_aa
-	-	TRBJ2-5	TRBV7-9	TGTGCCAGCAGCTTTGGTTCCGGGACAAGGCAAGAGACCCAGTACTTC	CASSFGSGTRQETQYF
-	-	TRBJ2-5	TRBV6-6	TGTGCCAGCAGTTACCATAATAACGTGGGGACCCAGTACTTC	CASSYHNNVGTQYF
-	TRBD1	TRBJ2-5	TRBV11-2	TGTGCCAGCAGCTCTCCCCGGGACAGCTTTAAAGAGACCCAGTACTTC	CASSSPRDSFKETQYF
-	-	TRBJ2-2	TRBV28	TGTGCCAGCAGTTTAAGGGGGGGAACCGGGGAGCTGTTTTTT	CASSLRGGTGELFF
-	-	TRBJ1-6	TRBV2	TGTGCCAGCAGGAGGGGACTCACAAATTCACCCCTCCACTTT	CASRRGLTNSPLHF
few	TRBD1	TRBJ1-3	TRBV5-1	TGCGCCAGCAGCTTGGGAGAGTTCAGGGGGATAAACACCATATATTTT	CASSLGEFRGINTIYF
-	TRBD2	TRBJ2-7	TRBV29-1	TGCAGCGTTGCTAGCGGGGGGGCCCACGAGCAGTACTTC	CSVASGGAHEQYF
-	-	TRBJ2-7	TRBV21-1	TGTGCCAGCAGCACACGGGACCCCCGTGGATACGAGCAGTACTTC	CASSTRDPRGYEQYF
-	-	TRBJ1-1	TRBV7-9	TGTGCCAGCAGCTTATCTTTACTGTTGAACACTGAAGCTTTCTTT	CASSLSLLLNTEAFF
-	-	TRBJ1-3	TRBV2	TGTGCCAGCAGCCTGCCAAGGGGGGACTCTGGAAACACCATATATTTT	CASSLPRGDSGNTIYF
-	-	TRBJ2-2	TRBV4-1	TGCGCCAGCAGCCGCGGTGGGGTCGGAGGGAACACCGGGGAGCTGTTTTTT	CASSRGGVGGNTGELFF
-	-	TRBJ1-1	TRBV19	TGTGCCAGTAGTATAGATAGGGGGACTGAAGCTTTCTTT	CASSIDRGTEAFF
-	TRBD1	TRBJ2-7	TRBV6-1	TGTGCCAGCAGACCGATGGGACAGGGGATTGACGAGCAGTACTTC	CASRPMGQGIDEQYF
-	-	TRBJ2-2	TRBV19	TGTGCCAGTAGAACTGACAGGAAGAACACCGGGGAGCTGTTTTTT	CASRTDRKNTGELFF
-	-	TRBJ1-1	TRBV19	TGTGCCAGTAGTAGGCTCGGGACCCCGGGCACTGAAGCTTTCTTT	CASSRLGTPGTEAFF
-	TRBD1	TRBJ2-7	TRBV2	TGTGCCAGCAGTTCGGGACAGTCCTACGAGCAGTACTTC	CASSSGQSYEQYF
-	-	TRBJ1-2	TRBV28	TGTGCCAGCAGTTTCGGGAACTATGGCTACACCTTC	CASSFGNYGYTF
-	-	TRBJ2-3	TRBV6-5	TGTGCCAGCGGTGATAGGTTCACAGATACGCAGTATTTT	CASGDRFTDTQYF
-	-	TRBJ1-6	TRBV5-5	TGTGCCAGCACCCTAACATCGACGGATAATTCACCCCTCCACTTT	CASTLTSTDNSPLHF
once	TRBD1	TRBJ2-1	TRBV18	TGTGCCAGCTCACGAACACCGGGACAGGGGGAAAATGAGCAGTTCTTC	CASSRTPGQGENEQFF
-	-	TRBJ1-1	TRBV5-8	TGTGCCAGCAGCTTAGAAATGAACACTGAAGCTTTCTTT	CASSLEMNTEAFF
-	-	TRBJ1-1	TRBV18	TGTGCCAGCTCACCACAGGGAGAAGCTTTCTTT	CASSPQGEAFF
-	-	TRBJ2-5	TRBV9	TGTGCCAGCAGCCCGGGACTTCTGTCGACCCAGTACTTC	CASSPGLLSTQYF
-	TRBD1	TRBJ1-2	TRBV6-1	TGTGCCAGCAGTTCCGGACAGGGGGGGTATGGCTACACCTTC	CASSSGQGGYGYTF
-	-	TRBJ1-1	TRBV9	TGTGCCAGCAGCGTAGAAGGGATTGAAGCTTTCTTT	CASSVEGIEAFF
-	TRBD2	TRBJ2-3	TRBV5-1	TGCGCCAGCAGAAAAACTAGCGGGGCCACAGATACGCAGTATTTT	CASRKTSGATDTQYF
-	-	TRBJ1-1	TRBV27	TGTGCCAGCATTGGATTTTCGTTGAACACTGAAGCTTTCTTT	CASIGFSLNTEAFF
-	-	TRBJ2-7	TRBV29-1	TGCAGCGTTGCATCGGGGCCCTTCTACGAGCAGTACTTC	CSVASGPFYEQYF
once	-	TRBJ2-5	TRBV18	TGTGCCAGCTCACCACAGATTGCGGGGAGCCAAGAGACCCAGTACTTC	CASSPQIAGSQETQYF
-	-	TRBJ1-5	TRBV2	TGTGCCAGCAGTGAAGCGCTGGGGGGTAGTGCCAATCAGCCCCAGCATTTT	CASSEALGGSANQPQHF
-	-	TRBJ1-5	TRBV5-5	TGTGCCAGCAGCTTGGATATTGGGGTACGGCAGCCCCAGCATTTT	CASSLDIGVRQPQHF
-	-	TRBJ2-3	TRBV5-6	TGTGCCAGCAGCTCGGTCCAGGGCACAGATACGCAGTATTTT	CASSSVQGTDTQYF